Here is one T cell receptor beta chain with its context. Its antigen is unknown. No quality values exist for individual bases; no much larger clone is one base distant. The CDR3 regions of human TCRbeta chains were analyzed by immunosequencing. The study's processing was this. TCRs in the repertoires were compared against a reference library of SARS-CoV-2-specific TCRs that had been generated with the MIRA antigen-specificity platform. Breadth meant the fraction of unique TCRs that were SARS-CoV-2-associated, whereas depth meant the fraction of total T cells that were SARS-CoV-2-associated. Using the MIRA data, each spike-specific TCR was assigned both to the spike region to which the TCR was reactive and to a CD4 or CD8 class. Log10-transformed breadth and depth values were compared by one-way ANOVA with Sidak's multiple comparisons tests. What TCRdb holds here is the immuneACCESS table cut down to in-frame rearrangements. Part of the clones is not present; checked against another copy, under half of the missing clones reflect an unresolved V gene, and the others are unexplained. V, J and clone size are taken as reported in that table, and D and trimming were inferred from the DNA itself. This sample comprises 150,000 to 200,000 clones, approximately 93% of them detected only once. About 4% of the sample is held by the ten biggest clonotypes.

This sample is part of a study of T cell responses to AZD1222 COVID-19 vaccine (dated by TCRdb to the early 2020s). Concerning the study at large: AZD1222 recipients given second doses at about 4 weeks or at about 12 weeks were pooled, since spike-specific TCR depth and breadth were not found to differ between the two schedules. TCR sequencing covered fewer than 250 trial participants: approximately 200 given two doses of AZD1222 and 26 given two doses of MenACWY control vaccine. Trial participants were enrolled into age subgroups of 18-55, 56-69 and 70-plus years, which contained around 140, 26 and 57 TCR-sequenced participants, respectively. General conclusions and limits of the study: Because no day 14 peak-response samples were available, the repertoires could be characterized only after the peak T cell response. Epitopes outside the regions mutated in the B.1.351 and B.1.1.7 variants were reportedly recognized by nearly half of the unique spike-specific TCRs. The vaccine-associated CD4 TCRs covered the entire spike protein, and the dominant responses fell in regions 160-218 and 743-854. Conclusions about previously exposed vaccinees are limited because only 5 or 6 AZD1222 recipients were SARS-CoV-2 seropositive at baseline. Most participants were white British and females outnumbered males, and the authors suggested that clonal diversity may have been underestimated. After two AZD1222 doses, spike-specific TCR breadth and depth were significantly higher than at day 0 and than in MenACWY recipients. The 56-69-year group was small, and its depth increase did not reach significance, likely because of low power.

The germline V end is reduced by 7 bases and the J end by 3 bases; junction bases left unmatched: 3. Reading from cysteine to phenylalanine, the CDR3 counts 13 amino acids. The sequence is cut down to CDR3 DNA, 39 bases in frame from base 1. From a lookup of the germline V gene, CDR1 and CDR2 are MNHEY and SVGAGI. The sample's time point label, decoded: baseline before first vaccination. Samples from vaccinated people were obtained from the UK trials COV001 and COV002, which included a single-blind randomized controlled phase 2/3 trial of AZD1222 (ChAdOx1 nCoV-19) in healthy adults. For TCRbeta chain sequencing, PBMC samples were collected from trial participants at day 0 and at day 28 after the second dose.

This sequence uses TRBV6-5 and TRBJ1-2; 9 central bases correspond to TRBD1. The clonotype comes from an adult in good health. The specimen was peripheral blood, collected on day 0 of AZD1222 vaccination. CDR3 region: CASTRDRDYGYTF. The DNA sequence is as follows: TGTGCCAGCACAAGGGACAGGGACTATGGCTACACCTTC.